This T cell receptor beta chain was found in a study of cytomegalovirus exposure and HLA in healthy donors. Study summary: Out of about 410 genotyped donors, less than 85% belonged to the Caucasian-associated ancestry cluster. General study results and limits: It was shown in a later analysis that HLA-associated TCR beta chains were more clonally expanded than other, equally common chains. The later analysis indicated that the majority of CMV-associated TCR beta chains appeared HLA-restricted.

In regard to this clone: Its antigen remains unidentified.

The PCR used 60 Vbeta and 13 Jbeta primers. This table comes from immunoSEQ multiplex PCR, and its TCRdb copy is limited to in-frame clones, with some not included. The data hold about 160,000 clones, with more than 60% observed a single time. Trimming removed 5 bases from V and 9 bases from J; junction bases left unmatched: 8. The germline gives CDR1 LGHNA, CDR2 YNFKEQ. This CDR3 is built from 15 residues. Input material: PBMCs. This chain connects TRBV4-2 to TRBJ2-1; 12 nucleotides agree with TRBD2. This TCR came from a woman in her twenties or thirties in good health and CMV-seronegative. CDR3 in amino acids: CASSELAGGPFEQFF. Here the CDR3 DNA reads TGTGCCAGCAGCGAGCTAGCGGGGGGGCCGTTTGAGCAGTTCTTC.